This TCR beta chain is drawn from a study of identical twins listed by TCRdb under 2016. For context, the study as a whole: To test whether fetal clonotypes persist, the study used deep sequencing on TCR alpha and beta repertoires from monozygotic twins, unrelated adults of various ages, and cord blood. Replicate twin experiments were performed at different times using different library preparation protocols to rule out contamination.

Points the paper makes about the study in general: Excess twin sharing in beta out-of-frame sequences was weaker because fewer shared sequences lowered the signal-to-noise ratio. Out-of-frame TCR alpha sequences shared between twins showed an excess of low generation-probability sequences compared with coincidental sharing between unrelated individuals. Because the same donors could not be followed over many years, conclusions were based on cross-sectional statistical analysis. Fewer insertions were carried by abundant cord blood beta clonotypes; a weaker similar trend was observed in young adult naive repertoires, while no such trend was observed in memory repertoires. In monozygotic twins, recombination models systematically underestimated out-of-frame TCR alpha sharing, but the models matched the sharing seen between unrelated individuals. Zero-insertion analyses could be partly confounded by invariant T cells such as MAIT and iNKT, although diverse VJ usage argued against such confounding for most clonotypes.

All donors were healthy Caucasians. Three pairs of female monozygotic twins, all aged roughly 18 to 30 years, made up the twin cohort. The RNA used for TCR libraries was isolated from peripheral blood mononuclear cells. Worth noting for this clonotype: The antigen it recognizes is unknown. The junction differs from germline at one of its ends, possibly a read error.

From the cysteine up to the phenylalanine, the CDR3 has a length of 15 residues. The only DNA kept is the CDR3, 45 bases in frame from the first base. The germline V gene provides CDR1 ENHRY and CDR2 SYGVKD. The method was 5' RACE. Instrument used: Illumina HiSeq 2000. A universal primer binding site was introduced by template switching, and a unique molecular identifier was present in the final cDNA, enabling accurate counting of TCR cDNA molecules. Specific primers in the conserved constant-segment region were used to synthesize first-strand cDNA for the TCR alpha and beta chains. Each cDNA library was double barcoded, with a SMART-Mk sample barcode plus Illumina barcodes, to control for contamination. Two successive PCR steps introduced TruSeq adapter sequences along with Illumina sample barcodes. TCR alpha and beta cDNA libraries were sequenced on the Illumina HiSeq platform with custom primers. The paper's processing steps were these. MiGEC processed the raw reads to extract unique molecular identifiers, while MiXCR was used to determine the CDR3 positions. For each individual, recombination models were inferred using an EM algorithm with the repgenHMM and IGoR tools. The tcR package in R was used for shared clonotype analysis, with sharing normalized by the product of cloneset sizes. To study raw recombination without the effects of thymic and clonal selection, out-of-frame nonproductive sequences were analyzed. TCRdb trimmed public reads at Q25 via fastp, called clones via MiXCR and kept in-frame beta chains. Identical CDR3 protein sequences are pooled into one entry, listed with their most common genes and DNA. Clone size and V and J calls follow TCRdb, not the original study. The sample table holds around 690,000 distinct CDR3 sequences, of which around 20% were seen once. Of the sample, around 4.5% is held by the ten largest clones.

These data also formed part of another study, on T cells expressing NK-cell markers. In that second paper, the authors write: Three sorted T-cell subsets (CD3+CD56+NKG2C+, CD3+CD56+NKG2C- and CD3+CD56-NKG2C+) from fewer than 10 donors had their TCR beta-chain repertoires profiled. Among the eight sequenced donors, only one was HCMV-seronegative, while the other seven were HCMV-seropositive. In several experiments an anti-gammadeltaTCR antibody was added to restrict sorting to alphabetaTCR-expressing T cells. In over 5 donors, the dominant CD3+CD56+NKG2C+ clonotypes were among the top 10 CD8+ clonotypes and accounted for about 1.0-7.5% of CD8+ T cells. Those dominant clonotypes were again the most abundant among CD3+CD56-NKG2C+ cells in several donors, at about 28.3-60.1%. Whether the expanded NKG2C-expressing T cell clones were specific for HCMV antigens remained unclear. The study sequenced eight donors, all healthy volunteers chosen at random: three men and five women. HCMV-specific IgG was detected in serum with a commercial ELISA kit to determine HCMV serostatus. For about six donors, bulk peripheral blood T-cell repertoires were additionally sequenced from unsorted PBMC. MIGEC handled demultiplexing of the reads and grouping by UMI, while MiTCR was used to assemble and quantify clonotypes. To exclude erroneous sequences, any TCR cDNA sequence not supported by at least two reads was discarded. The tcR package was used for downstream repertoire analysis, and clonotypes were matched across fractions by CDR3 nucleotide sequence plus V segment. VDJmatch was used to annotate antigen specificity against VDJdb, with one amino acid substitution in CDR3 allowed.

This receptor was obtained from a woman under 30 in good health. Material: PBMCs. The V and J genes are TRBV10-3 and TRBJ2-3, with 8 junctional bases fitting TRBD2. CDR3 protein: CAISPTGGGTDTQYF. The bases read TGTGCCATCTCACCCACGGGGGGGGGCACAGATACACAGTATTTT.